One and the same sample provided the 7 T cell receptor beta chains below, sequenced in a study of shared clonotypes between healthy human individuals. Libraries were prepared by immunoSEQ multiplex PCR; TCRdb keeps only in-frame clonotypes and omits some of them. The table has approximately 95,000 clones, around 67% seen once. The specimen was memory CD8+ T cells sorted from blood. Specified subset: CD45RO+ cells pooled with CCR7-negative TemRA cells. The receptors were sampled from a man aged 25-40 years in good health.

V and J are TRBV25-1 and TRBJ2-7; 8 bases fit TRBD2. The CDR3 sequence is 13 residues long. Per the germline V gene, CDR1 is MGHDK and CDR2 is SYGVNS. V dropped 7 bases and J dropped 3; count of bases not matched to a gene: 5. The CDR3 DNA reads as TGTGCCAGCAATCCGGGACTAGTCTACGAGCAGTACTTC. Amino acid sequence: CASNPGLVYEQYF.

This clone has a single count. The chain joins TRBV5-4 to TRBJ2-2, with D perhaps matching TRBD1 (5 bases). This CDR3 spans 16 amino acids. Deletions cut 3 bases from V and 0 bases from J, with 12 bases between. The germline V gene has CDR1 SGHNT and CDR2 YYREEE (reference sequence). The CDR3 loop reads CASSSAKTANTGELFF. CDR3 in DNA: TGTGCCAGCAGCTCCGCGAAGACAGCGAACACCGGGGAGCTGTTTTTT.

This rearrangement joins TRBV15 to TRBJ2-7, with 9 bases fitting TRBD2. V dropped 0 bases and J dropped 4; count of bases not matched to a gene: 7. Germline values: CDR1 LNHNV, CDR2 YYDKDF (reference sequence). The CDR3 spans 16 residues. DNA for the CDR3: TGTGCCACCAGCAGAGACCTTGGTAGCGGGAGATACGAGCAGTACTTC. Its protein is CATSRDLGSGRYEQYF. The full variable domain, completed using reference TRBV15 and TRBJ2-7, is DAMVIQNPRYQVTQFGKPVTLSCSQTLNHNVMYWYQQKSSQAPKLLFHYYDKDFNNEADTPDNFQSRRPNTSFCFLDIRSPGLGDTAMYLCATSRDLGSGRYEQYFGPGTRLTVT.

This clone was picked up many times. This chain links TRBV10-1 with TRBJ1-1; D call uncertain. Per the germline V gene, CDR1 is WNHNN and CDR2 is SYGVQD (reference sequence). V lost 0 bases, J lost 1 base, and 3 bases lay in between. This CDR3 contains 13 residues. The CDR3 protein is CASSESSNTEAFF. CDR3 sequence (DNA): TGCGCCAGCAGTGAGTCGTCGAACACTGAAGCTTTCTTT.

For this clone: This likely reflects a read error, since a far larger clone is one base away. This rearrangement joins TRBV6-1 to TRBJ1-2; D uncertain. The length of the CDR3 is 11 residues. Germline V lookup: CDR1 MNHNS, CDR2 SASEGT. Between the trimmed V and J ends, which lost 8 bases and 3 bases, there was a span of 7 bases. CDR3 in amino acids: CASGRDYGYTF. The CDR3 bases are TGTGCCAGCGGGAGGGACTATGGCTACACCTTC.

This chain connects TRBV19 to TRBJ2-1; the match to TRBD2 covers 9 bases. The germline V gene has CDR1 LNHDA and CDR2 SQIVND (reference sequence). J lost 3 bases, V lost 3 bases, and 9 bases had no gene match. The CDR3 is 17 amino acids. CDR3 nucleotides: TGTGCCAGTAGTATGGCGGCCGGCGGGGGGGACTACAATGAGCAGTTCTTC. Residues: CASSMAAGGGDYNEQFF.

This chain uses TRBV5-1 with TRBJ2-3; 7 bases align to TRBD1. The germline V gene encodes CDR1 SGHRS and CDR2 YFSETQ. The junction had 18 bases not matched to a gene; V was cut back by 5 bases and J by 3 bases. The CDR3 extends over 18 amino acids. CDR3 nucleotide sequence: TGCGCCAGCAGTTCAGGGGGAATGTCTTCTAGAAGAACAGATACGCAGTATTTT. Amino acid sequence: CASSSGGMSSRRTDTQYF.